The next 10 T cell receptor beta chains were all read from a single sample in a study of shared clonotypes between healthy human individuals. Data came from immunoSEQ multiplex PCR; TCRdb stores just in-frame clones and leaves some out. The data contain roughly 2 million clones, 90% to 95% of them singletons. The material sequenced was naive CD4+ T cells sorted from blood. Subset specified: CD45RA+ positively selected. The receptors were sampled from a man younger than 30 in good health.

This clone occurred many times. One end of the junction varies from germline; a read error may be responsible. The V gene is TRBV19, the J gene TRBJ2-7, with D perhaps matching TRBD2 (5 bases). This CDR3 contains 12 residues. Germline-derived CDR1 and CDR2 are LNHDA and SQIVND (reference sequence). CDR3 bases: TGTGCCAGCAACCATCGCGGAGGCGAGCGGTACTTC. Translated, it gives CASNHRGGERYF.

The genes are TRBV28 and TRBJ2-7, with 8 nucleotides matching TRBD1. Looked up from germline, CDR1 is MDHEN and CDR2 is SYDVKM. The CDR3 runs to 16 residues. Trimming at V came to 2 bases and at J to 3 bases, leaving 9 bases not matched to a gene. Written as DNA, the CDR3 is TGTGCCAGCAGTTTACACCTCCGGACAGGGAACTACGAGCAGTACTTC. It codes for CASSLHLRTGNYEQYF.

The genes are TRBV25-1 and TRBJ2-7; 9 bases agree with TRBD1. Germline assignment: CDR1 MGHDK and CDR2 SYGVNS. This CDR3 has 13 residues. With 5 bases clipped from V and 3 bases from J, the junction kept 2 bases outside the gene matches. The CDR3 bases are TGTGCCAGCAGTAAGACAGGGGGCTACGAGCAGTACTTC. Its translation is CASSKTGGYEQYF.

The chain is built from TRBV6-1 and TRBJ2-6; no clear D. The CDR3 loop spans 11 amino acids. Germline loops: CDR1 MNHNS, CDR2 SASEGT. Trimming shortened V by 11 bases and J by 1 base, and 3 bases separated the two germline ends. The CDR3 reads CAGSGANVLTF. The CDR3, as DNA: TGTGCCGGGTCTGGGGCCAACGTCCTGACTTTC.

In this sample, this clone turned up once. The CDR3 is CASSPSYQGTDTQYF. The CDR3 region has the DNA TGTGCCAGCAGTCCTAGCTATCAGGGCACAGATACGCAGTATTTT. This chain links TRBV6-5 with TRBJ2-3; D is possibly TRBD2 (5 bases). Germline V gene data show CDR1 as MNHEY and CDR2 as SVGAGI. Trimming took 5 bases from V and 1 from J, leaving 13 bases between them. The CDR3 has 15 amino acids.

The V call is TRBV5-1, the J call TRBJ2-2; D not resolved. The CDR3 spans 13 residues. CDR1 is SGHRS, CDR2 YFSETQ, per germline. Trimming stripped 5 bases from V and 4 bases from J, with 9 bases between. CDR3 sequence reads: CASSLPSTGELFF. The CDR3 region has the DNA TGCGCCAGCAGTTTGCCATCCACCGGGGAGCTGTTTTTT.

This rearrangement joins TRBV30 to TRBJ2-5; 8 nucleotides agree with TRBD2. The CDR3 consists of 16 residues. V was clipped by 1 base and J by 2 bases; unmatched bases: 9. The germline CDR1 and CDR2 sequences are GTSNPN and SVGIG (reference sequence). The CDR3 nucleotides read TGTGCCTGGAGTGAGCAGCGGGGGACCCTGCAAGAGACCCAGTACTTC. It codes for CAWSEQRGTLQETQYF.

J is TRBJ2-3 and V is TRBV30, with TRBD2 identical over 7 bases. This CDR3 has 16 residues. J gave up 3 bases and V 0 bases, and 9 bases lay outside the gene matches. Germline CDR1 and CDR2: GTSNPN and SVGIG (reference sequence). CDR3 in DNA: TGTGCCTGGAGTGTACTAGGCGGGAGTAGTACAGATACGCAGTATTTT. Protein product: CAWSVLGGSSTDTQYF.

The chain couples TRBV5-1 to TRBJ1-5; D may be TRBD1 (6 bases). CDR3 size: 14 residues. Trimming left V 4 bases short and J 5 bases short, with 13 bases between. Germline V gene sequence: CDR1 SGHRS, CDR2 YFSETQ. Here the CDR3 reads CASSLQGEDQPQHF. In DNA form, the CDR3 reads TGCGCCAGCAGCCTACAGGGTGAAGATCAGCCCCAGCATTTT.

The chain carries TRBV28 and TRBJ2-7; the D is unclear. Per the germline V gene, CDR1 is MDHEN and CDR2 is SYDVKM. Trimming stripped 1 base from V and 0 bases from J, with 4 bases between. The CDR3 is 13 residues long. The CDR3 protein is CASSLYGSYEQYF. The CDR3, as DNA: TGTGCCAGCAGTTTATACGGCTCCTACGAGCAGTACTTC.